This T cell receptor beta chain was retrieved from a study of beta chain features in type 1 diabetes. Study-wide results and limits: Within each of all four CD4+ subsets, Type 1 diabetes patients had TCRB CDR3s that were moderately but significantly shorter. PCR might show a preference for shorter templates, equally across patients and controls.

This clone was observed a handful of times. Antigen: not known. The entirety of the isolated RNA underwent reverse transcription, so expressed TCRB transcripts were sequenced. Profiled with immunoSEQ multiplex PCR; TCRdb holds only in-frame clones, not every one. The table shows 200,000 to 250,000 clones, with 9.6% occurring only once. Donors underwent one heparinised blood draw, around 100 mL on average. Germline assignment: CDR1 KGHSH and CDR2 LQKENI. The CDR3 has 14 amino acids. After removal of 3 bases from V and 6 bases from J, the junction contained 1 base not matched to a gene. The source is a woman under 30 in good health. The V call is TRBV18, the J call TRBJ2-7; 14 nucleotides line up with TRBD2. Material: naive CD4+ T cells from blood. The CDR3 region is CASSPGLAGAEQYF. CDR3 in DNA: TGTGCCAGCTCACCGGGACTAGCGGGAGCCGAGCAGTACTTC. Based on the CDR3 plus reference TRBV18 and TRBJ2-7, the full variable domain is NAGVMQNPRHLVRRRGQEARLRCSPMKGHSHVYWYRQLPEEGLKFMVYLQKENIIDESGMPKERFSAEFPKEGPSILRIQQVVRGDSAAYFCASSPGLAGAEQYFGPGTRLTVT.